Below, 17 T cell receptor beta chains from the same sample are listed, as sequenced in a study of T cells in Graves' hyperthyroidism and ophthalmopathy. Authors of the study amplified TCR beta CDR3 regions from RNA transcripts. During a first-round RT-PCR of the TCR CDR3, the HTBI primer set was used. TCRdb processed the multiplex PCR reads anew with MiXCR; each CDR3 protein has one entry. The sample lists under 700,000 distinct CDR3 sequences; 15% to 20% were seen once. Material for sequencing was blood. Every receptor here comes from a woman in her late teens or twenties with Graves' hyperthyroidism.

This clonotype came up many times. This chain's CDR3 is CASSSLIGGASKNEQFF. The CDR3 DNA reads TGTGCCAGCAGTTCTCTAATCGGGGGGGCGTCGAAGAATGAGCAGTTCTTC. The chain employs TRBV6-2 or TRBV6-3 and TRBJ2-1; TRBD2 aligns across 8 bases. Losses at the gene ends were 4 bases for V and 7 bases for J; bases not matched to a gene: 15. The CDR3 consists of 17 residues. Germline V gene data show CDR1 as MNHEY and CDR2 as SVGEGT.

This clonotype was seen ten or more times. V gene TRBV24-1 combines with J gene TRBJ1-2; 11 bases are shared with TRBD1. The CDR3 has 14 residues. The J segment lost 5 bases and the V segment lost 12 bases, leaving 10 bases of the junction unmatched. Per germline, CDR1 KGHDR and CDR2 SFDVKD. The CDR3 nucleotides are TGTGCCCCCCACGGACAGGGGGCTAGTTATGGCTACACCTTC. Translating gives CAPHGQGASYGYTF.

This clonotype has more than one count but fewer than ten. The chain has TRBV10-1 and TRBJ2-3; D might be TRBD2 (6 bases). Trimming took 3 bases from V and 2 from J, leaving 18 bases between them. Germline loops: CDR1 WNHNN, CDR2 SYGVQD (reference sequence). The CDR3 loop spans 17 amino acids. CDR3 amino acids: CASSESRTGVHTDTQYF. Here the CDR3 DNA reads TGCGCCAGCAGTGAAAGCAGAACGGGGGTGCACACAGATACGCAGTATTTT.

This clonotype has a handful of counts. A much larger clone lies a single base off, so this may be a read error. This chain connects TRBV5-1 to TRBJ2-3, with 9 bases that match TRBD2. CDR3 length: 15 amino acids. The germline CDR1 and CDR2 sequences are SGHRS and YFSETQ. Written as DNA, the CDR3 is TGCGCCTGCAGCTTAATAGCGGGAGTACAAGATACGCAGTATTTT. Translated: CACSLIAGVQDTQYF. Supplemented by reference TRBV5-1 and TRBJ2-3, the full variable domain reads KAGVTQTPRYLIKTRGQQVTLSCSPISGHRSVSWYQQTPGQGLQFLFEYFSETQRNKGNFPGRFSGRQFSNSRSEMNVSTLELGDSALYLCACSLIAGVQDTQYFGPGTRLTVL.

CDR3 DNA: TGTGCCAGCAGTACACGGGACAGGGAAAATTCACCCCTCCACTTT. Translation: CASSTRDRENSPLHF. The chain joins TRBV28 to TRBJ1-6, with 9 bases lining up with TRBD1. This CDR3 has 15 amino acids. With 5 bases clipped from V and 7 bases from J, the junction kept 6 bases outside the gene matches. Germline CDR1 reads MDHEN; CDR2 reads SYDVKM.

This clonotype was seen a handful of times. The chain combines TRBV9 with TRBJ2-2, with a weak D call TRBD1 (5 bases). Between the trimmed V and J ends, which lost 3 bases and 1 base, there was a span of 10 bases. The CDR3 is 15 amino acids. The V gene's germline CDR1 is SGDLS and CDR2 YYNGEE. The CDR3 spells CASSATRVNTGELFF. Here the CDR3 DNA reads TGTGCCAGCAGCGCGACCAGGGTGAACACCGGGGAGCTGTTTTTT.

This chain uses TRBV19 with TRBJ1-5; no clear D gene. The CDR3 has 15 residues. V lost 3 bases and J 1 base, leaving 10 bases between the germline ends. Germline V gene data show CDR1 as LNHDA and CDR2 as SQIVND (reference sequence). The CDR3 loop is CASSMRGPSNQPQHF. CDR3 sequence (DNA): TGTGCCAGTAGTATGAGAGGTCCGAGCAATCAGCCCCAGCATTTT. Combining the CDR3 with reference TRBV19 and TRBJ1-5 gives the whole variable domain DGGITQSPKYLFRKEGQNVTLSCEQNLNHDAMYWYRQDPGQGLRLIYYSQIVNDFQKGDIAEGYSVSREKKESFPLTVTSAQKNPTAFYLCASSMRGPSNQPQHFGDGTRLSIL.

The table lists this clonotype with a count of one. The CDR3 is CASSQSGSSGNTIYF. As DNA, the CDR3 is TGTGCCAGCAGCCAATCAGGCAGCTCTGGAAACACCATATATTTT. The J gene is TRBJ1-3, the V gene TRBV16; D gene ambiguous. The CDR3 totals 15 residues. Germline lookup yields CDR1 KGHSY and CDR2 FQNENV. The V and J ends lost 0 bases and 0 bases respectively, with 6 bases between them.

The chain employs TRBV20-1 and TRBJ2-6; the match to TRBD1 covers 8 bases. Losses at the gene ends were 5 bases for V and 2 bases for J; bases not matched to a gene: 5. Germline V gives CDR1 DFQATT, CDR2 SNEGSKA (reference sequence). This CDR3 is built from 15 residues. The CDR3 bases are TGCAGTGCTCCCCGGACAGGGACTGGGGCCAACGTCCTGACTTTC. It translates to CSAPRTGTGANVLTF.

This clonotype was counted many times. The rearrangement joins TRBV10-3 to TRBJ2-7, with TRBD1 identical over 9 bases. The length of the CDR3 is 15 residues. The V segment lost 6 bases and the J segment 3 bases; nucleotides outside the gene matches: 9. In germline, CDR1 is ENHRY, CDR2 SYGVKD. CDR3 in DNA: TGTGCCATCAGGGAAACGGGACAGGGCAACTACGAGCAGTACTTC. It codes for CAIRETGQGNYEQYF.

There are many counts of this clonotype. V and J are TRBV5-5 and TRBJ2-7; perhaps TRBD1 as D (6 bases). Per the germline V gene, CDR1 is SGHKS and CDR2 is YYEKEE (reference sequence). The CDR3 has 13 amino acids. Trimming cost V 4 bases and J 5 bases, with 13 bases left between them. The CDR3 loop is CASSPLTGHEQYF. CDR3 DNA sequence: TGTGCCAGCAGCCCTTTAACAGGGCACGAGCAGTACTTC. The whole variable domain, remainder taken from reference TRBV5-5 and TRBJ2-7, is DAGVTQSPTHLIKTRGQQVTLRCSPISGHKSVSWYQQVLGQGPQFIFQYYEKEERGRGNFPDRFSARQFPNYSSELNVNALLLGDSALYLCASSPLTGHEQYFGPGTRLTVT.

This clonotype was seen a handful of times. Here the CDR3 reads CASSEGTVFPLDSPLHF. The CDR3 nucleotides are TGTGCCAGCAGTGAAGGGACAGTTTTCCCCTTGGATTCACCCCTCCACTTT. V gene TRBV6-1 combines with J gene TRBJ1-6; TRBD1 might be the D (6 bases). V gave up 1 base and J gave up 8 bases, with 18 bases separating them. Germline V CDR1 and CDR2: MNHNS, SASEGT. The CDR3 sequence is 17 residues long.

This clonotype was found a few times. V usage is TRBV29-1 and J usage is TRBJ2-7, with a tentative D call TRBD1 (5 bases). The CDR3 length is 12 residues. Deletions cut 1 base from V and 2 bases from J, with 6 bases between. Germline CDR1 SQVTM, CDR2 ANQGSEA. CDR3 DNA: TGCAGCGTTGAAGCAGGGCCCTACGAGCAGTACTTC. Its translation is CSVEAGPYEQYF.

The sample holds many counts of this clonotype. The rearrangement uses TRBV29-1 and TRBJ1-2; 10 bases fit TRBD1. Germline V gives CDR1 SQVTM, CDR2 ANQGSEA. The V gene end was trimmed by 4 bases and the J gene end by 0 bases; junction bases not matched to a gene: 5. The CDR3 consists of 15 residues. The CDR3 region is CSVVGTGVANYGYTF. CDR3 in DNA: TGCAGCGTTGTAGGGACAGGGGTCGCTAACTATGGCTACACCTTC.

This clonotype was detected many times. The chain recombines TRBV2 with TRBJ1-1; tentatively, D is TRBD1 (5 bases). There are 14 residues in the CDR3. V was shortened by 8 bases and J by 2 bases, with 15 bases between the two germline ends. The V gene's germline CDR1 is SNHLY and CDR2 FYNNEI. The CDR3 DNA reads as TGTGCCAGCGGGTACGACAGAAGAAACACTGAAGCTTTCTTT. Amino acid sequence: CASGYDRRNTEAFF.

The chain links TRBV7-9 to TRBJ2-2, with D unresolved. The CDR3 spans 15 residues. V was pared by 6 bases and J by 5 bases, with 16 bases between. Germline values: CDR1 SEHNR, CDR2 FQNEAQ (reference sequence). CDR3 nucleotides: TGTGCCAGCAGTCCGGCTCGGTTAGGGACCGGGGAGCTGTTTTTT. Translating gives CASSPARLGTGELFF.

The CDR3 is CASSSVTDSGYNEQFF. DNA for the CDR3: TGTGCCAGCAGCTCTGTAACTGATAGCGGCTACAATGAGCAGTTCTTC. The chain combines TRBV11-1 with TRBJ2-1; weak D call: TRBD2 (6 bases). The ends were cut back, 4 bases at V and 3 bases at J, with 16 bases in the middle. CDR3 length: 16 amino acids. CDR1 and CDR2 from the germline V gene are SGHAT and FQDESV (reference sequence).